The T cell receptor beta chain described here comes from a study of T cell responses to AZD1222 COVID-19 vaccine. In the study overall: The study pooled second doses at about 4 or about 12 weeks.

This clone rates as medium-sized. Its antigen remains unidentified. Clones were sequenced by immunoSEQ multiplex PCR, and TCRdb holds only the in-frame ones, with some missing. This sample has roughly 150,000 clones, with over 65% found just once. Broader study findings: Only a handful of individuals given AZD1222 were seropositive at baseline. Spike-specific TCR breadth rose after two AZD1222 doses, and depth rose as well.

Trimming cost V 6 bases and J 6 bases; bases outside gene matches: 12. CDR1 and CDR2 (germline): MDHEN, SYDVKM. The CDR3 has 15 amino acids. The chain is built from TRBV28 and TRBJ1-2; 8 positions agree with TRBD1. The material was peripheral blood, obtained on day 0 of AZD1222 vaccination. This clonotype was obtained from an adult in good health. CDR3: CASRGLQGARDGYTF. CDR3 sequence (DNA): TGTGCCAGCAGGGGACTCCAGGGGGCGCGGGATGGCTACACCTTC.